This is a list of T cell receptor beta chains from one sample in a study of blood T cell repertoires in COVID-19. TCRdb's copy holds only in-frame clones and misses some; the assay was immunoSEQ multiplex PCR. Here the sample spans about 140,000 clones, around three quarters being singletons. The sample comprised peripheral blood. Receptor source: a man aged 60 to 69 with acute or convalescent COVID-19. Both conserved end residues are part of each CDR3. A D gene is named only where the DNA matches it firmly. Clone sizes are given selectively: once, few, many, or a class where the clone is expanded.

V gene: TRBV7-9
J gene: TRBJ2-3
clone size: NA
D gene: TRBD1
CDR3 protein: CASSSGDRGSTDTQYF
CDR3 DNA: TGTGCCAGCAGCTCGGGGGACAGGGGGAGCACAGATACGCAGTATTTT

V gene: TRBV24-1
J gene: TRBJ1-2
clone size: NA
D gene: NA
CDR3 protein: CATSDRTEEGYGYTF
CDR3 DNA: TGTGCCACCAGTGATCGAACGGAGGAAGGCTATGGCTACACCTTC

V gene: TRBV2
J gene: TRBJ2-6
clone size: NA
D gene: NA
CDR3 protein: CASTLDSTGANVLTF
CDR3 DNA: TGTGCCAGCACACTCGACAGTACTGGGGCCAACGTCCTGACTTTC

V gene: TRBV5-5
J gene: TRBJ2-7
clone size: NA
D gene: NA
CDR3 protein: CASSWQGPPYEQYF
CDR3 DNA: TGTGCCAGCAGCTGGCAGGGTCCCCCCTACGAGCAGTACTTC

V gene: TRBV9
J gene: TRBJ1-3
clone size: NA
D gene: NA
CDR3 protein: CASSPAGTSGNTIYF
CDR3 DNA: TGTGCCAGCAGCCCTGCGGGGACCTCTGGAAACACCATATATTTT

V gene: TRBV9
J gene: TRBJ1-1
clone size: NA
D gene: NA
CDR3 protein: CASSPKGLSTEAFF
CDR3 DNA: TGTGCCAGCAGCCCCAAGGGACTCAGCACTGAAGCTTTCTTT

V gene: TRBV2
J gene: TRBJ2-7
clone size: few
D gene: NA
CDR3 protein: CASIADRNSYEQYF
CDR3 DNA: TGTGCCAGCATTGCCGACAGGAACTCCTACGAGCAGTACTTC

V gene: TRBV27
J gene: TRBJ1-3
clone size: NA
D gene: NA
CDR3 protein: CASSLSGGNTIYF
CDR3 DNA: TGTGCCAGCAGTTTATCTGGCGGAAACACCATATATTTT

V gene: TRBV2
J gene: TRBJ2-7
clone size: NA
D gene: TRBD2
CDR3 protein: CASSGGLAAPYEQYF
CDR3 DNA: TGTGCCAGCAGTGGGGGACTAGCGGCACCTTACGAGCAGTACTTC

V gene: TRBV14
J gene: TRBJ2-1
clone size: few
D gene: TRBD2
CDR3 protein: CASSRVAGGYNEQFF
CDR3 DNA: TGTGCCAGCAGCCGTGTAGCGGGAGGGTACAATGAGCAGTTCTTC

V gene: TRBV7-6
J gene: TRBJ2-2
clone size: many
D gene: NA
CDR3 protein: CASRDTTGELFF
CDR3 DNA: TGTGCCAGCAGGGACACCACCGGGGAGCTGTTTTTT

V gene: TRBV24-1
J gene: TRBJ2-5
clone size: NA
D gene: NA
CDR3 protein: CATSDFRPTGGVETQYF
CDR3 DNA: TGTGCCACCAGTGATTTCCGGCCAACAGGGGGGGTAGAGACCCAGTACTTC

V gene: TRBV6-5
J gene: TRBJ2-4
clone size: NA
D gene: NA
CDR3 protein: CASRPAGGIQYF
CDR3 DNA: TGTGCCAGCAGACCCGCCGGTGGCATTCAGTACTTC

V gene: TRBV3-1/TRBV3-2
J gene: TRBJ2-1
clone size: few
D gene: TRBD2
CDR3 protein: CASSQVLAGYNEQFF
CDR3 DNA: TGTGCCAGCAGCCAAGTGCTAGCGGGCTACAATGAGCAGTTCTTC

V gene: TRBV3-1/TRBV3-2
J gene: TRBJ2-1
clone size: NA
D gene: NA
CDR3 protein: CASSQWGVSDNEQFF
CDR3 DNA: TGTGCCAGCAGCCAGTGGGGAGTTAGCGACAATGAGCAGTTCTTC

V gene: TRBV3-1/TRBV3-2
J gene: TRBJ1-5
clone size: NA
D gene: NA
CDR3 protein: CASSQGGPPPPMGPQHF
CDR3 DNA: TGTGCCAGCAGCCAAGGGGGGCCCCCTCCCCCGATGGGGCCCCAGCATTTT

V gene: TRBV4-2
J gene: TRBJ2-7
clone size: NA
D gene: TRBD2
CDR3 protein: CASSQGVSGVTYEQYF
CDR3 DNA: TGTGCCAGCAGCCAAGGGGTAAGCGGGGTGACCTACGAGCAGTACTTC

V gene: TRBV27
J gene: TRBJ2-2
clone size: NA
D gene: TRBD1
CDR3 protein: CASSLGTVGTGELFF
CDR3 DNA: TGTGCCAGCAGTTTAGGGACAGTGGGGACCGGGGAGCTGTTTTTT

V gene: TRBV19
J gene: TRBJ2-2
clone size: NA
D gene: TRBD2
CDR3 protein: CASSGLAVNTGELFF
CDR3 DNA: TGTGCCAGTAGTGGACTAGCGGTGAACACCGGGGAGCTGTTTTTT

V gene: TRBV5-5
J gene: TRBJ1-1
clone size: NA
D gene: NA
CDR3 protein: CASSLTVNTEAFF
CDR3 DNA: TGTGCCAGCAGTTTGACAGTGAACACTGAAGCTTTCTTT

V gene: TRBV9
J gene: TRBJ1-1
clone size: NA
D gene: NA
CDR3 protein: CASSVTTVLNTEAFF
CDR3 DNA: TGTGCCAGCAGCGTAACGACAGTCCTGAACACTGAAGCTTTCTTT

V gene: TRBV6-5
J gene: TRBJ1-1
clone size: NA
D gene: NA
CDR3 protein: CASFRGFNTEAFF
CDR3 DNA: TGTGCCAGCTTTAGGGGGTTCAACACTGAAGCTTTCTTT

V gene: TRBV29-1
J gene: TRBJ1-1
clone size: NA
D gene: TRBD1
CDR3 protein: CSVLGQGITEAFF
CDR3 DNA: TGCAGCGTTTTAGGACAGGGTATAACTGAAGCTTTCTTT

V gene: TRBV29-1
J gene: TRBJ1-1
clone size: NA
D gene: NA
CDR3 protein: CSVDSGGNTEAFF
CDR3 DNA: TGCAGCGTTGACTCGGGGGGAAACACTGAAGCTTTCTTT

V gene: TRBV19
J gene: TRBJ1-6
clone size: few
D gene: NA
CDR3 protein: CASKDKRGFSSPLHF
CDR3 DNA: TGTGCCAGCAAGGACAAGCGGGGATTTAGTTCACCCCTCCACTTT